The 27 T cell receptor beta chains presented below share a single source sample, sequenced in a study of cytomegalovirus exposure and HLA in healthy donors listed by TCRdb under 2017. The method was the immunoSEQ multiplex PCR assay. This is the immuneACCESS table as TCRdb keeps it, with only in-frame sequences that have V and J called. A part of the clones is gone; compared with another copy, unresolved V genes explain less than half, and the rest is unexplained. This sample comprises about 200,000 clones, more than 75% of them detected only once. The ten largest clones capture roughly 1.5% of the sample. What was sequenced was PBMCs. The receptor set was obtained from a woman between 18 and 29 years old in good health and CMV-seronegative.

V is TRBV5-1 and J is TRBJ2-3; 11 bases match TRBD2. This CDR3 region has 17 residues. The germline V gene has CDR1 SGHRS and CDR2 YFSETQ. With V trimmed by 0 bases and J by 2 bases, 5 bases remained unmatched. In DNA form, the CDR3 reads TGCGCCAGCAGCTTGGCGGCTAGCGGGAGGTTCACAGATACGCAGTATTTT. It codes for CASSLAASGRFTDTQYF.

The chain couples TRBV18 to TRBJ2-1; no clear D gene. CDR3 length equals 15 residues. Germline CDR1 KGHSH, CDR2 LQKENI. V lost 3 bases, J lost 1 base, and 10 bases lay in between. The CDR3 loop reads CASSPEQSSYNEQFF. As DNA, the CDR3 is TGTGCCAGCTCACCGGAGCAGAGTTCCTACAATGAGCAGTTCTTC.

The chain has TRBV7-3 and TRBJ2-1; 7 bases line up with TRBD2. V shed 1 base, J shed 3 bases, and the junction held 9 bases outside the gene matches. The CDR3 is 17 amino acids. CDR1 and CDR2 from the germline V gene are SGHTA and FQGTGA. The CDR3: CASSLMVRDYLYNEQFF. The CDR3 nucleotides are TGTGCCAGCAGCTTAATGGTCCGGGACTACCTCTACAATGAGCAGTTCTTC. The complete variable domain, with remaining parts taken from reference TRBV7-3 and TRBJ2-1, reads GAGVSQTPSNKVTEKGKYVELRCDPISGHTALYWYRQSLGQGPEFLIYFQGTGAADDSGLPNDRFFAVRPEGSVSTLKIQRTERGDSAVYLCASSLMVRDYLYNEQFFGPGTRLTVL.

The rearrangement uses TRBV9 and TRBJ2-1; 7 bases agree with TRBD2. The CDR3 has 13 amino acids. CDR1 is SGDLS, CDR2 YYNGEE, per germline. V was clipped by 4 bases and J by 9 bases; unmatched bases: 7. CDR3 region: CASSSWGGVEQFF. The CDR3, as DNA: TGTGCCAGCAGCTCATGGGGGGGAGTTGAGCAGTTCTTC.

Of note for this clone: A read error may produce the germline difference seen at one junction end. J is TRBJ1-2 and V is TRBV15; 7 positions agree with TRBD1. The CDR3 is 11 amino acids. Germline V gives CDR1 LNHNV, CDR2 YYDKDF (reference sequence). The CDR3 DNA sequence: TGTGCCACCAGCACTACCGGGACAGTCTTCTTC. Its protein is CATSTTGTVFF.

This chain joins TRBV6-5 and TRBJ2-6; D possibly corresponds to TRBD1 (5 bases). The germline V gene has CDR1 MNHEY and CDR2 SVGAGI. The CDR3 spans 15 residues. V was pared by 4 bases and J by 4 bases, with 11 bases between. The CDR3 nucleotides read TGTGCCAGCAGTTCCGCAGGGTCAGGGGCCAACGTCCTGACTTTC. Translation gives CASSSAGSGANVLTF.

This chain connects TRBV30 to TRBJ1-1; D gene unclear. Trimming stripped 5 bases from V and 8 bases from J, with 12 bases between. Per germline, CDR1 GTSNPN and CDR2 SVGIG (reference sequence). The CDR3 runs to 11 residues. CDR3 loop: CAWGWEGEAFF. The DNA of the CDR3 is TGTGCCTGGGGGTGGGAGGGAGAAGCTTTCTTT.

The chain couples TRBV11-2 to TRBJ2-2; TRBD2 matches at 7 bases. CDR1 and CDR2 (germline): SGHAT, FQNNGV. There are 16 residues in the CDR3. J lost 7 bases, V lost 0 bases, and 8 bases had no gene match. CDR3 DNA: TGTGCCAGCAGCTTAGATCGGCTAGCGGTGAGCGGGGAGCTGTTTTTT. This encodes CASSLDRLAVSGELFF.

This sequence joins TRBV7-8 and TRBJ2-6; 11 nucleotides line up with TRBD2. The junction had 10 bases not matched to a gene; V was cut back by 5 bases and J by 4 bases. From germline, CDR1 is SGHVS and CDR2 FQNEAQ. CDR3 length: 18 amino acids. CDR3 DNA: TGTGCCAGCAGCCCCATGTCTAGCGGGGGGCGCGGGGCCAACGTCCTGACTTTC. Protein product: CASSPMSSGGRGANVLTF. The variable domain in full, with the rest retrieved from reference TRBV7-8 and TRBJ2-6, is GAGVSQSPRYKVAKRGQDVALRCDPISGHVSLFWYQQALGQGPEFLTYFQNEAQLDKSGLPSDRFFAERPEGSVSTLKIQRTQQEDSAVYLCASSPMSSGGRGANVLTFGAGSRLTVL.

The chain uses TRBV11-1 and TRBJ2-1, with D hard to call. Germline V gives CDR1 SGHAT, CDR2 FQDESV (reference sequence). V lost 6 bases, J lost 5 bases, and 23 bases lay in between. CDR3 length equals 17 residues. The CDR3 region is CASSPGHTFLTNNEQFF. CDR3 coding DNA: TGTGCCAGCAGTCCAGGCCACACATTTCTGACCAACAATGAGCAGTTCTTC.

The chain is built from TRBV30 and TRBJ1-2, with no clear D. CDR3 size: 12 residues. Germline CDR1 and CDR2: GTSNPN and SVGIG (reference sequence). Trimming removed 5 bases from V and 4 bases from J, with 11 bases in between. The CDR3 loop is CAWLRITYGYTF. CDR3 bases: TGTGCCTGGCTCAGAATTACCTATGGCTACACCTTC.

The rearrangement joins TRBV9 to TRBJ1-2; TRBD1 matches at 8 bases. J gave up 3 bases and V 4 bases, and 8 bases lay outside the gene matches. Germline V gives CDR1 SGDLS, CDR2 YYNGEE. The CDR3 has 15 amino acids. CDR3 region: CASSPEGQDHYGYTF. In DNA form, the CDR3 reads TGTGCCAGCAGCCCTGAGGGACAGGATCACTATGGCTACACCTTC.

The chain joins TRBV6-6 to TRBJ2-5; 8 bases line up with TRBD1. CDR1 MNHNY and CDR2 SVGAGI come from the germline V gene (reference sequence). With V trimmed by 5 bases and J by 5 bases, 10 bases remained unmatched. The length of the CDR3 is 15 residues. CDR3 loop: CASSDQTGDMETQYF. In DNA form, the CDR3 reads TGTGCCAGCAGTGACCAGACAGGGGATATGGAGACCCAGTACTTC.

The chain combines TRBV2 with TRBJ2-2; no clear D gene. CDR3 length: 15 amino acids. Per germline, CDR1 SNHLY and CDR2 FYNNEI. V dropped 5 bases and J dropped 1 base, with 11 bases sitting between them. The CDR3 DNA is TGTGCCAGCAGTATCCCCGCAGGGAACACCGGGGAGCTGTTTTTT. Translating gives CASSIPAGNTGELFF.

The V call is TRBV30, the J call TRBJ1-1; D gene unclear. Looked up from germline, CDR1 is GTSNPN and CDR2 is SVGIG (reference sequence). This CDR3 is 13 amino acids long. Trimming stripped 0 bases from V and 1 base from J, with 6 bases between. Written as DNA, the CDR3 is TGTGCCTGGAGTGTAGGCGGGAACACTGAAGCTTTCTTT. Translating gives CAWSVGGNTEAFF.

As concerns this clone: Other DNA variants within this sample encode the same CDR3. The genes are TRBV6-6 and TRBJ2-3; no definite D call. V lost 2 bases and J lost 2, with 11 bases in between. The CDR3 has 15 residues. Germline assignment: CDR1 MNHNY and CDR2 SVGAGI (reference sequence). Here the CDR3 DNA reads TGTGCCAGCAGTTACCAGCGTGGAAACACAGATACGCAGTATTTT. Residues: CASSYQRGNTDTQYF.

The J gene is TRBJ2-5, the V gene TRBV9; TRBD2 matches at 8 bases. Per germline, CDR1 SGDLS and CDR2 YYNGEE. The CDR3 contains 15 residues. V shed 4 bases and J 0 bases; nucleotides not matched to a gene: 5. The CDR3 here is CASSPGGAYQETQYF. CDR3 coding DNA: TGTGCCAGCAGCCCCGGGGGGGCGTACCAAGAGACCCAGTACTTC.

The CDR3 DNA is TGTGCCAGCAGTGAAGCAAGCGGGAATCCTCCGTATGAGCAGTTCTTC. This sequence encodes CASSEASGNPPYEQFF. The chain couples TRBV6-1 to TRBJ2-1; TRBD2 matches at 7 bases. The CDR3 length is 16 residues. From germline, CDR1 is MNHNS and CDR2 SASEGT. The trim removed 0 bases at V and 8 bases at J, leaving 10 bases unmatched.

The V and J genes are TRBV7-6 and TRBJ1-6; tentative D call: TRBD1 (5 bases). The germline CDR1 and CDR2 sequences are SGHVS and FNYEAQ. V was trimmed by 5 bases and J by 6 bases, leaving 8 bases between them. The CDR3 is 13 amino acids. The CDR3 reads CASSPRGNSPLHF. The CDR3 coding sequence is TGTGCCAGCAGCCCAAGGGGTAATTCACCCCTCCACTTT.

V is TRBV4-1 and J is TRBJ2-5; 7 positions agree with TRBD2. Germline values: CDR1 MGHRA, CDR2 YSYEKL. This CDR3 is 15 amino acids long. V was clipped by 1 base and J by 5 bases; unmatched bases: 7. CDR3 residues: CASSQVVRERETQYF. The DNA for the CDR3 is TGCGCCAGCAGCCAAGTCGTGCGGGAGAGGGAGACCCAGTACTTC.

The chain employs TRBV4-1 and TRBJ2-2; 8 positions agree with TRBD2. After removal of 4 bases from V and 1 base from J, the junction contained 2 bases not matched to a gene. CDR3 length: 15 amino acids. The germline CDR1 and CDR2 sequences are MGHRA and YSYEKL. CDR3 sequence reads: CASSLGLENTGELFF. The CDR3 region has the DNA TGCGCCAGCAGCCTGGGACTAGAGAACACCGGGGAGCTGTTTTTT.

V is TRBV5-4 and J is TRBJ2-7, with a tentative D call TRBD2 (5 bases). CDR1 SGHNT and CDR2 YYREEE come from the germline V gene (reference sequence). Deletions cut 0 bases from V and 6 bases from J, with 16 bases between. The CDR3 sequence is 15 residues long. CDR3 coding DNA: TGTGCCAGCAGCTTGGCCGGTGGGAGCGTGCCCGAGCAGTACTTC. Translated, it gives CASSLAGGSVPEQYF.

CDR3 amino acids: CASRRPLAEQYF. CDR3 nucleotides: TGTGCCAGCAGGCGACCGCTAGCTGAGCAGTACTTC. The rearrangement links TRBV6-6 to TRBJ2-7; TRBD2 is a possible D gene (5 bases). The CDR3 is 12 residues long. CDR1 is MNHNY, CDR2 SVGAGI, per germline (reference sequence). V dropped 6 bases and J dropped 7 bases, with 13 bases sitting between them.

The V gene is TRBV7-9, the J gene TRBJ1-2; a weak D match, TRBD1 (5 bases). V was shortened by 5 bases and J by 5 bases, with 21 bases between the two germline ends. Germline V gene data show CDR1 as SEHNR and CDR2 as FQNEAQ (reference sequence). The CDR3 spans 16 residues. CDR3 coding DNA: TGTGCCAGCAGCCCGGGAGGGGCCGGGAATGGGTATGGCTACACCTTC. This gives the protein CASSPGGAGNGYGYTF.

The gene calls are TRBV2 and TRBJ2-1; 10 bases are shared with TRBD2. J gave up 2 bases and V 5 bases, and 3 bases lay outside the gene matches. The CDR3 covers 15 residues. Looked up from germline, CDR1 is SNHLY and CDR2 is FYNNEI. CDR3 residues: CASSWTSGAYNEQFF. Here the CDR3 DNA reads TGTGCCAGCAGTTGGACTAGCGGAGCCTACAATGAGCAGTTCTTC.

Only one count was recorded for this clone. The chain carries TRBV6-5 and TRBJ1-1, with 9 nucleotides matching TRBD1. The CDR3 is made up of 12 amino acids. The trim removed 7 bases at V and 10 bases at J, leaving 7 bases unmatched. Germline V gives CDR1 MNHEY, CDR2 SVGAGI. CDR3 in amino acids: CASIPGQGGAFF. CDR3 DNA: TGTGCCAGCATCCCGGGACAGGGAGGAGCTTTCTTT.

This clone was recorded only once. The gene calls are TRBV4-1 and TRBJ2-1; the match to TRBD2 covers 14 bases. Germline V gives CDR1 MGHRA, CDR2 YSYEKL. This CDR3 region has 16 residues. V gave up 5 bases and J gave up 7 bases; unmatched junction bases: 7. CDR3 in amino acids: CASSFRLAGGSNEQFF. In DNA form, the CDR3 reads TGCGCCAGCAGCTTCAGACTAGCGGGGGGGTCTAATGAGCAGTTCTTC.